Detailed here is one T cell receptor beta chain. These data belong to a study of molecular identifiers for immune sequencing clone quantification. MiXCR was run by TCRdb on the PCR reads, yielding one entry per CDR3 protein. Of about 640,000 distinct CDR3 sequences in the sample, around 20% were seen once. Germline loops: CDR1 MDHEN, CDR2 SYDVKM. This CDR3 comprises 12 residues. The germline V and J ends were trimmed by 6 bases and 2 bases, with 7 bases remaining between them. Source material: naive CD8+ T cells from blood, with Jurkat cell RNA spiked in. Stated subset: FACS-sorted CD8+CD4-CCR7+CD45RA+ naive T cells. V gene TRBV28 combines with J gene TRBJ1-1; the D is unclear. The receptor's source is a human donor in good health. Some libraries in this study had Jurkat cell RNA spiked in. CDR3 in DNA: TGTGCCAGCAGATGGCGAAACACTGAAGCTTTCTTT. Translated, it gives CASRWRNTEAFF.